This T cell receptor (beta chain) stems from a study of T cells in Graves' hyperthyroidism and ophthalmopathy. General study findings and limits: Clonotypes that were expanded in thyroid above 0.001 mostly appeared in blood too.

This clonotype was picked up a small number of times. Antigen unknown. The CDR3 sequence is 15 residues long. Germline CDR1 LNHDA, CDR2 SQIVND (reference sequence). V lost 5 bases and J 0 bases, leaving 10 bases between the germline ends. RNA transcripts served as the template for amplifying TCR beta CDR3 regions. HTBI primers were employed in a first-round RT-PCR of the TCR CDR3. TCRdb redid the calling of the multiplex PCR reads with MiXCR, one entry per CDR3 protein. This sample carries hundreds of thousands of distinct CDR3 sequences, less than 15% of them seen once, and the ten largest clones take around 9.2%. Clinicians diagnosed patients from clinical symptoms, serum thyroxine and TRAb, thyroid ultrasound and orbital computed tomography.

The specimen was blood. The clonotype originates from a woman younger than 35 with Graves' hyperthyroidism. The chain has TRBV19 and TRBJ2-2; possibly TRBD1 for D (6 bases). CDR3 protein: CASSSQGPNTGELFF. The CDR3 coding sequence is TGTGCCAGTAGTTCACAGGGTCCGAACACCGGGGAGCTGTTTTTT. Full variable domain (rest looked up from reference TRBV19 and TRBJ2-2): DGGITQSPKYLFRKEGQNVTLSCEQNLNHDAMYWYRQDPGQGLRLIYYSQIVNDFQKGDIAEGYSVSREKKESFPLTVTSAQKNPTAFYLCASSSQGPNTGELFFGEGSRLTVL.